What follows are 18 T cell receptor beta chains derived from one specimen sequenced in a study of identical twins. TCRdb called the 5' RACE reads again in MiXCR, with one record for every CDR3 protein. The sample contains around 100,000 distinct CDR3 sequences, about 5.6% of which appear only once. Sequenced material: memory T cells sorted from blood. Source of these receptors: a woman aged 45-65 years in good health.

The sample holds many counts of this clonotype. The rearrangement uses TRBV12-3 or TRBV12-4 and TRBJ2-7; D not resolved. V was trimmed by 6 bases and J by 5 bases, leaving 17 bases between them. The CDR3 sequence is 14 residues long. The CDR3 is CASSLDLGGNEQYF. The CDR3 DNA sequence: TGTGCCAGCAGCCTCGACTTGGGCGGCAACGAGCAGTACTTC.

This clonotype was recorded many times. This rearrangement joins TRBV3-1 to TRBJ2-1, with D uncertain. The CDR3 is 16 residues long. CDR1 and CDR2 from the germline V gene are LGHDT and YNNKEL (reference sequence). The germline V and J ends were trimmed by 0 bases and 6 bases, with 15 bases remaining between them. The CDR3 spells CASSQDLASGTNEQFF. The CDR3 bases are TGTGCCAGCAGCCAAGATTTGGCAAGTGGCACCAATGAGCAGTTCTTC.

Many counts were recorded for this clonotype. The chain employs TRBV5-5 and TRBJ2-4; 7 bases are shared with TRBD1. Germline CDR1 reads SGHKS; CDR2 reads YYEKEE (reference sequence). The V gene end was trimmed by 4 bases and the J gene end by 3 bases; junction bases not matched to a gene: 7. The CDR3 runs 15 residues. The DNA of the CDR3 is TGTGCCAGCAGCCGAGACAGGGATGGCAAAAACATTCAGTACTTC. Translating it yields CASSRDRDGKNIQYF.

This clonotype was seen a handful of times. CDR3 amino acids: CASSLEEGTDTQYF. The CDR3 bases are TGCGCCAGCAGCTTGGAGGAGGGCACAGATACGCAGTATTTT. The rearrangement joins TRBV5-1 to TRBJ2-3; the D gene is possibly TRBD2 (5 bases). CDR3 length: 14 residues. Between the trimmed V and J ends, which lost 0 bases and 1 base, there was a span of 6 bases. Germline assignment: CDR1 SGHRS and CDR2 YFSETQ.

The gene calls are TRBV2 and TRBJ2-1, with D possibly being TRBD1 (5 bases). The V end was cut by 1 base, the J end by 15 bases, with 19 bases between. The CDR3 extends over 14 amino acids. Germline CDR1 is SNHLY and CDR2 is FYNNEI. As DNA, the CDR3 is TGTGCCAGCAGTGAAGGTCGGAAGGGGCAGGTTTGGTTCTTC. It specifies CASSEGRKGQVWFF.

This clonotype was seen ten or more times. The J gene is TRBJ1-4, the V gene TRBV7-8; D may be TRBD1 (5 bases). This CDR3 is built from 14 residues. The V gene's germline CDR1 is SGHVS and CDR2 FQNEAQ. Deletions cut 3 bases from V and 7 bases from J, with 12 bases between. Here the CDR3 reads CASSFLGLGEKLFF. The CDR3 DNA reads TGTGCCAGCAGCTTTCTGGGGCTGGGTGAAAAACTGTTTTTT.

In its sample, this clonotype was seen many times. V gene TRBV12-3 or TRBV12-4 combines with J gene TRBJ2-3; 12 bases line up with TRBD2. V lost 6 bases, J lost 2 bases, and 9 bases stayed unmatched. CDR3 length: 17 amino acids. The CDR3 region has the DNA TGTGCCAGCAGCCTATCCAGACTAGCGGGAGCCACAGATACGCAGTATTTT. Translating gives CASSLSRLAGATDTQYF.

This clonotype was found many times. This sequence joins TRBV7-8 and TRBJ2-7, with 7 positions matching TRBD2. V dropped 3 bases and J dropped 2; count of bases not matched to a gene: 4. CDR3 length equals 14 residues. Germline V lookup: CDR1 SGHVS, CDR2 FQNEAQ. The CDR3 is CASSFRGRAYEQYF. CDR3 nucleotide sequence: TGTGCCAGCAGCTTTCGGGGGAGGGCCTACGAGCAGTACTTC.

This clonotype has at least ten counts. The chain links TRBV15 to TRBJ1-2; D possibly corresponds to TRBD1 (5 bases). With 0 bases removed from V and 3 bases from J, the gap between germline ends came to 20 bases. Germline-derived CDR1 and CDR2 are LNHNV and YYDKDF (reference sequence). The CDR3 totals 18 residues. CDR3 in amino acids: CATSRDGQGKREDYGYTF. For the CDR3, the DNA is TGTGCCACCAGCAGAGATGGGCAGGGTAAACGCGAGGACTATGGCTACACCTTC. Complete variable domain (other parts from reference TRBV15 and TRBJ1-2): DAMVIQNPRYQVTQFGKPVTLSCSQTLNHNVMYWYQQKSSQAPKLLFHYYDKDFNNEADTPDNFQSRRPNTSFCFLDIRSPGLGDTAMYLCATSRDGQGKREDYGYTFGSGTRLTVV.

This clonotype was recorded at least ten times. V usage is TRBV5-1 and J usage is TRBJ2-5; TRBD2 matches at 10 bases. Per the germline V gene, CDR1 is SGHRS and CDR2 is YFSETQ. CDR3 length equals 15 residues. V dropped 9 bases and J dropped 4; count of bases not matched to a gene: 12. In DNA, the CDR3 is TGCGCCACCAAAGTAGCGGGAGGACCCGCAGAGACCCAGTACTTC. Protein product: CATKVAGGPAETQYF.

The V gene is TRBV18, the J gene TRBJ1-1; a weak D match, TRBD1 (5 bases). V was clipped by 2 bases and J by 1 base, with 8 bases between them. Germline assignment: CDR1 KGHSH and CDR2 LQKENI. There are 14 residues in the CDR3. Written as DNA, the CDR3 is TGTGCCAGCTCACCAGCCGGGGGGAACACTGAAGCTTTCTTT. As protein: CASSPAGGNTEAFF. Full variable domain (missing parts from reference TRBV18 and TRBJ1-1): NAGVMQNPRHLVRRRGQEARLRCSPMKGHSHVYWYRQLPEEGLKFMVYLQKENIIDESGMPKERFSAEFPKEGPSILRIQQVVRGDSAAYFCASSPAGGNTEAFFGQGTRLTVV.

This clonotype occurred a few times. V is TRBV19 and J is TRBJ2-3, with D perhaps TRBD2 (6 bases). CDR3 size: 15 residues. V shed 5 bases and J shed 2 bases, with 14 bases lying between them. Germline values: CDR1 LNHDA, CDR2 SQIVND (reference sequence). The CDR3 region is CASSPPGLTTDTQYF. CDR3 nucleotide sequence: TGTGCCAGTAGTCCGCCGGGACTCACCACAGATACGCAGTATTTT.

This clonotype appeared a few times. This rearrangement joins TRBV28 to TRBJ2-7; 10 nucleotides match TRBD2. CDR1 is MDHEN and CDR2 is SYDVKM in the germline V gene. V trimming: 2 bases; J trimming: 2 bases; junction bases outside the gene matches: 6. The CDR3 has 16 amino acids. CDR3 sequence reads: CASSLGSSGRAYEQYV. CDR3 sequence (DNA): TGTGCCAGCAGTTTAGGCTCCAGCGGGAGGGCCTACGAGCAGTACGTC.

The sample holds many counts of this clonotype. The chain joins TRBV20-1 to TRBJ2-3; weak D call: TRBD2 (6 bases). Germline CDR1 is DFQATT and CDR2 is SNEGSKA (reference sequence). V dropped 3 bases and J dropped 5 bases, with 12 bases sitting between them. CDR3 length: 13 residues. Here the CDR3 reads CSASGGRVDTQYF. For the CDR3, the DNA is TGCAGTGCTAGCGGGGGTAGGGTAGATACGCAGTATTTT.

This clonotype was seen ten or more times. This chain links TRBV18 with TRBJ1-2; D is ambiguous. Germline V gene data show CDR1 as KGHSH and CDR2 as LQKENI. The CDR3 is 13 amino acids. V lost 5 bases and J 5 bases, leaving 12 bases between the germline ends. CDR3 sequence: CASSEMESYGYTF. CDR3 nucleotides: TGTGCCAGCTCAGAGATGGAATCTTATGGCTACACCTTC.

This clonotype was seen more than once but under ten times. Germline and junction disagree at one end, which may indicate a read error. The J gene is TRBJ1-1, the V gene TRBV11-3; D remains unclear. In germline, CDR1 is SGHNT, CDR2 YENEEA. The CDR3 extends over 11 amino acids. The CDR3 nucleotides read TGTGCCAGCAGCCCCTCTTCTCGGGTCGACTTT. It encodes CASSPSSRVDF.

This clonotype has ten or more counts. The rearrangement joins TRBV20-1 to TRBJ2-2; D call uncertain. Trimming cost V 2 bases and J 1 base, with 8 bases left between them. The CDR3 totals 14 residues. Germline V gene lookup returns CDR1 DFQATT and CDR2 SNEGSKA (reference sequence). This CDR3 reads CSARFRMNTGELFF. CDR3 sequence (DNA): TGCAGTGCTAGATTTCGGATGAACACCGGGGAGCTGTTTTTT.

The CDR3 nucleotides read TGTGCCAGCAGTTCCGGGAGGGCCGGGGAGACCCAGTACTTC. As protein: CASSSGRAGETQYF. This rearrangement joins TRBV12-3 or TRBV12-4 to TRBJ2-5; 8 bases are shared with TRBD2. V shed 4 bases, J shed 5 bases, and the junction held 6 bases outside the gene matches. The CDR3 runs 14 residues.